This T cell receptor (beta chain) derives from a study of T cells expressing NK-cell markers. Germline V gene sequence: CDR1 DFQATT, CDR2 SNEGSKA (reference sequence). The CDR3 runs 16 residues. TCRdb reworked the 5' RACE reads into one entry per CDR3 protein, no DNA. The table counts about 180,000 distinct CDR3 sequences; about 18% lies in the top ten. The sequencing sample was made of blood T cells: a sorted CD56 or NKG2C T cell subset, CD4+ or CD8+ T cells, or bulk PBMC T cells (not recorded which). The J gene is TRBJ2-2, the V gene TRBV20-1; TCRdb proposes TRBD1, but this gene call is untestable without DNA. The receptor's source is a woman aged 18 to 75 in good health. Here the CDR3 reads CSAREWQGASTGELFF.